This T cell receptor (beta chain) was captured by sequencing in a study of blood T cell repertoires in COVID-19. On the study more broadly: Sources were T cells, B-cell-depleted T cells, or PBMCs; the material itself was cDNA or gDNA.

Per the original data handling: Estimates of nucleated cell counts were drawn from the amplification of reference gene primers. TCRdb's copy holds only in-frame clones and misses some; the assay was immunoSEQ multiplex PCR. The D gene and trimming were derived from the DNA, and the V and J assignments and clone size from that table. The sample holds 110,000 or so clones, around three quarters seen once. The CDR3 is made up of 12 amino acids. Per germline, CDR1 SEHNR and CDR2 FQNEAQ (reference sequence). V gave up 2 bases and J gave up 4 bases, with 5 bases separating them. This receptor was identified in a human donor in a cohort sampled during active or convalescent COVID-19. The chain is built from TRBV7-9 and TRBJ1-1; D remains unclear. Sequencing input: peripheral blood. CDR3 sequence reads: CASSLIGTEAFF. The CDR3 nucleotides are TGTGCCAGCAGCTTAATCGGCACTGAAGCTTTCTTT.